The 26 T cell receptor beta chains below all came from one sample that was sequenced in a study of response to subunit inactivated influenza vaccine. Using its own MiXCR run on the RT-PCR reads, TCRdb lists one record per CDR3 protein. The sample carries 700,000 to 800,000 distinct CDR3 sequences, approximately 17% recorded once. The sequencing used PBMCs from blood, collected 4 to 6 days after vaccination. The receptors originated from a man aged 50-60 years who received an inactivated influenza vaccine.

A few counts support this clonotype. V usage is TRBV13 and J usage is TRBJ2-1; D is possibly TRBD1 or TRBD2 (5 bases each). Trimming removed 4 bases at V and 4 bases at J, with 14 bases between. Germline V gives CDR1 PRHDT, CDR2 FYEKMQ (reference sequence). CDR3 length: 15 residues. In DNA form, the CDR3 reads TGTGCCAGCAGCTCTAACGGGGCGCGGTACAATGAGCAGTTCTTC. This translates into CASSSNGARYNEQFF.

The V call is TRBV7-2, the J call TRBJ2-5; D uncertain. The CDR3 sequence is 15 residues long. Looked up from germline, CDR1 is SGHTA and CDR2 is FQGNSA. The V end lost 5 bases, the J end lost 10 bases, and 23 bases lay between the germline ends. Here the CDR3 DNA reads TGTGCCAGCAGCGTAGGCTCCCGTGTTCAAGGTGTCCAGTACTTC. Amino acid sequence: CASSVGSRVQGVQYF.

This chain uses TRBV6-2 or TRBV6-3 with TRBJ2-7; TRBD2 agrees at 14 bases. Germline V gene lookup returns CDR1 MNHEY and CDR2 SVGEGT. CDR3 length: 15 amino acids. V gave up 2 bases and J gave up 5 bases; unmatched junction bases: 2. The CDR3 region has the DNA TGTGCCAGCAGTTACAGACTAGCGGGAGGGAACGAGCAGTACTTC. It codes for CASSYRLAGGNEQYF.

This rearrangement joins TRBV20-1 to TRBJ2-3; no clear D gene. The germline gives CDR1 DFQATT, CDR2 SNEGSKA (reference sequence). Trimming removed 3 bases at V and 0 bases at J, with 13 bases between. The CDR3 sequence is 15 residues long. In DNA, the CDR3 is TGCAGTGCTAGTTTGGCTGGCTATAGCACAGATACGCAGTATTTT. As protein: CSASLAGYSTDTQYF.

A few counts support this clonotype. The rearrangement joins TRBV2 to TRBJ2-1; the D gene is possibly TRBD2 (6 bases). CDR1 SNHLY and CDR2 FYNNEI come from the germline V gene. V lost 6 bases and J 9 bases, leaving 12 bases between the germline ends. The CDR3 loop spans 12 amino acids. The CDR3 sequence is CASRANGGEQFF. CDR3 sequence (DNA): TGTGCCAGCAGGGCAAACGGGGGTGAGCAGTTCTTC.

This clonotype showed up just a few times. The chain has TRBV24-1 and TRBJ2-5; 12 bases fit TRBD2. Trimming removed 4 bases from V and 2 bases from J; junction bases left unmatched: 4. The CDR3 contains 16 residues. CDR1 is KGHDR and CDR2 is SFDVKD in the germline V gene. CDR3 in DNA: TGTGCCACCAGTGACCCTGGACTAGCGGGACAAGAGACCCAGTACTTC. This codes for CATSDPGLAGQETQYF.

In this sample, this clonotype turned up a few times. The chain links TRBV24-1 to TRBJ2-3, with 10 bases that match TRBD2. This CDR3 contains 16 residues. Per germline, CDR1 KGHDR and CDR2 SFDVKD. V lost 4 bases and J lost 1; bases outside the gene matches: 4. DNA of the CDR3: TGTGCCACCAGTGAGGTAGCGGGAGGAGGCACAGATACGCAGTATTTT. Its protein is CATSEVAGGGTDTQYF.

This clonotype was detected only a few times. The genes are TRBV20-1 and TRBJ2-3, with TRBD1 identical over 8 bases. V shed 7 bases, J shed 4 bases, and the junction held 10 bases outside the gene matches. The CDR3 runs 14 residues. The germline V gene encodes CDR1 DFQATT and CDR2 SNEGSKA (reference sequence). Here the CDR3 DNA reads TGCAGTGGGGAGCAGGGGGCGATCGCAGATACGCAGTATTTT. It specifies CSGEQGAIADTQYF.

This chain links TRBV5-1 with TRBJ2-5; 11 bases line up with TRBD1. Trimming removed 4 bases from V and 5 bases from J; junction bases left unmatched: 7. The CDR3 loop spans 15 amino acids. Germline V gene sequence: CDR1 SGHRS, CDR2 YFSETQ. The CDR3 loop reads CASSAGQGVGETQYF. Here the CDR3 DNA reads TGCGCCAGCAGCGCGGGACAGGGGGTGGGTGAGACCCAGTACTTC.

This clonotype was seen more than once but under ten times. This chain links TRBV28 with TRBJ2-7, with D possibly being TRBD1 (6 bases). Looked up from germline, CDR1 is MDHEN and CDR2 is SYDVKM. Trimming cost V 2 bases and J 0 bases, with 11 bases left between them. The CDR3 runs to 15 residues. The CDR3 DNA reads TGTGCCAGCAGTTTAGTGGGGACACCCTCCTACGAGCAGTACTTC. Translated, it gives CASSLVGTPSYEQYF.

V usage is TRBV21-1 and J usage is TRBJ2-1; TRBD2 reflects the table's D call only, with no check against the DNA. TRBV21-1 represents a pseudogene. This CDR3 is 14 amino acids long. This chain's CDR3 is CASNLRGSIYEQFF. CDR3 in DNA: TGTGCCAGCAATCTCCGAGGGAGTATCTATGAGCAGTTCTTC.

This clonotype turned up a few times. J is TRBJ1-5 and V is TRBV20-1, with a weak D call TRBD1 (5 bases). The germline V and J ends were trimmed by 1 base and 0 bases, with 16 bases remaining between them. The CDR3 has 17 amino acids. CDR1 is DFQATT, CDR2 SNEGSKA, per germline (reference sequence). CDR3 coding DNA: TGCAGTGCTAGAGGGGGCGCAGGGCTTTATAGCAATCAGCCCCAGCATTTT. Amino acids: CSARGGAGLYSNQPQHF.

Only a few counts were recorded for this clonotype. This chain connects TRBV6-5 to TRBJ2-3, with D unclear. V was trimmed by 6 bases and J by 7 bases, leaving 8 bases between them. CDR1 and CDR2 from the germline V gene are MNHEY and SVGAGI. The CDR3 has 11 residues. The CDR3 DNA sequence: TGTGCCAGCAGATCCGTACATACGCAGTATTTT. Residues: CASRSVHTQYF.

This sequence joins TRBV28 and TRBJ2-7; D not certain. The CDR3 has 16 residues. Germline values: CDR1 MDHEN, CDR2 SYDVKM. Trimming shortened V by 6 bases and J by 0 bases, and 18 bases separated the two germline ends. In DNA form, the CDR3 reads TGTGCCAGCAGCCCAACGGTCGGATCAAGCTCCTACGAGCAGTACTTC. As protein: CASSPTVGSSSYEQYF.

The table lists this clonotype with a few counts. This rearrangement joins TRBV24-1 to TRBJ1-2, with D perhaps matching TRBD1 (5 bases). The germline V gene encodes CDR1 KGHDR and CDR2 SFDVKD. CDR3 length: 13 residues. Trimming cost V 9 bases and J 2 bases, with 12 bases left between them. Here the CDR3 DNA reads TGTGCCACCGGGGGGGACGGAAACTATGGCTACACCTTC. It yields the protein CATGGDGNYGYTF.

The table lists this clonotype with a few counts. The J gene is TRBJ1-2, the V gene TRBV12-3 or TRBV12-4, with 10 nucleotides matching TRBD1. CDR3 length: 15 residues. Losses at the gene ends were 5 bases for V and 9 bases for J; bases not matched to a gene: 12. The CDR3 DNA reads TGTGCCAGCAGTCCATCCGGGACAGGGGCCTCAAGCTACACCTTC. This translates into CASSPSGTGASSYTF.

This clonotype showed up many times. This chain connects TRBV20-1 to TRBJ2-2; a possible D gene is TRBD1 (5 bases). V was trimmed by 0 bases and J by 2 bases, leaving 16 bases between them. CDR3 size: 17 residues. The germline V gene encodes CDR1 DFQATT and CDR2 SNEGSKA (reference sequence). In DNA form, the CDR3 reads TGCAGTGCTAGAGACCCTCTTGACAGCCGAAACACCGGGGAGCTGTTTTTT. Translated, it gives CSARDPLDSRNTGELFF.

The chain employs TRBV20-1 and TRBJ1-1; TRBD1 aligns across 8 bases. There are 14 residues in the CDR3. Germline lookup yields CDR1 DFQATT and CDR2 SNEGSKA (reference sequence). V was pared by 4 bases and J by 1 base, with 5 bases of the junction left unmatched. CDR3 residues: CSAKTGERNTEAFF. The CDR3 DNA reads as TGCAGTGCTAAGACAGGGGAGAGGAACACTGAAGCTTTCTTT.

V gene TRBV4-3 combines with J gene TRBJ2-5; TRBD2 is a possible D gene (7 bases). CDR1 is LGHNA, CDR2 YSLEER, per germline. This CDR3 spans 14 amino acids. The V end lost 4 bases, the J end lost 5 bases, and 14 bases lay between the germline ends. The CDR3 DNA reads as TGCGCCAGCAGCCCGAAGGGGGGGTTGGAGACCCAGTACTTC. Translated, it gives CASSPKGGLETQYF.

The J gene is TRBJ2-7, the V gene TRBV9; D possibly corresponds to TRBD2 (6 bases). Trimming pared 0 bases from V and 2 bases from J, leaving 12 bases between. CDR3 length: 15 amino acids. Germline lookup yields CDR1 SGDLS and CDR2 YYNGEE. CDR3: CASSVGTTRAYEQYF. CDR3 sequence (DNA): TGTGCCAGCAGCGTAGGGACTACTCGTGCCTACGAGCAGTACTTC.

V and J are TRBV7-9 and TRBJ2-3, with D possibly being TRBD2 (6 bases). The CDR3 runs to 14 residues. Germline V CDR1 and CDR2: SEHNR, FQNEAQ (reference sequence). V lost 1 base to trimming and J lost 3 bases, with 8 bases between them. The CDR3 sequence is CASSLGEVTDTQYF. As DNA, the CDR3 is TGTGCCAGCAGCTTAGGGGAGGTGACAGATACGCAGTATTTT.

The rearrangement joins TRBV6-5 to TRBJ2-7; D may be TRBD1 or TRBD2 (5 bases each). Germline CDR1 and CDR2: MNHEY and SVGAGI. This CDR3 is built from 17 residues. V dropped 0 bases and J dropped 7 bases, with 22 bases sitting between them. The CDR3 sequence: CASSYSLVHGDLREQYF. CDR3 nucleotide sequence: TGTGCCAGCAGTTACTCTCTGGTTCACGGGGACCTCCGAGAGCAGTACTTC.

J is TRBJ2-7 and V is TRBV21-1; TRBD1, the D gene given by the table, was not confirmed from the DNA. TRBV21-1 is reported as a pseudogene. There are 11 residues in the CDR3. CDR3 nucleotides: TGTGCCAGCAGCAAGACAGAAGAGCCGGACTTC. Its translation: CASSKTEEPDF.

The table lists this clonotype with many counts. In DNA, the CDR3 is TGTGCCGGAGGAACGATGGGCAGAGACACTGAAGCTTTCTTT. It yields the protein CAGGTMGRDTEAFF. This sequence joins TRBV6-1 and TRBJ1-1; D is unresolved. The CDR3 loop spans 14 amino acids. Trimming pared 11 bases from V and 3 bases from J, leaving 19 bases between. The germline V gene encodes CDR1 MNHNS and CDR2 SASEGT.

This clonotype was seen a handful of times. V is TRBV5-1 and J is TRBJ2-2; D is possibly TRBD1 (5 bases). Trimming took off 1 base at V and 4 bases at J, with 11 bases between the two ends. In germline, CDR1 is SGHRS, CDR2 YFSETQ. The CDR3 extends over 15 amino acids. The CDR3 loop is CASSLLQDGTGELFF. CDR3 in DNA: TGCGCCAGCAGCTTGTTACAGGATGGCACCGGGGAGCTGTTTTTT. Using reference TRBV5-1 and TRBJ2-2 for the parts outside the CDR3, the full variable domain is KAGVTQTPRYLIKTRGQQVTLSCSPISGHRSVSWYQQTPGQGLQFLFEYFSETQRNKGNFPGRFSGRQFSNSRSEMNVSTLELGDSALYLCASSLLQDGTGELFFGEGSRLTVL.

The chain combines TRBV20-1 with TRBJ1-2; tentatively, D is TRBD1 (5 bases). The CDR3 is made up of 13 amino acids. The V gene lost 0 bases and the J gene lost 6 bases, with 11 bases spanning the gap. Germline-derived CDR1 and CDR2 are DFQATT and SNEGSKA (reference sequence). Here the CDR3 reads CSARDPGGNGYTF. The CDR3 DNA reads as TGCAGTGCTAGAGATCCGGGGGGGAATGGCTACACCTTC.